The 23 T cell receptor beta chains presented below share a single source sample, sequenced in a study of T cell changes during pregnancy in multiple sclerosis. The repertoire was sequenced with immunoSEQ multiplex PCR; TCRdb's copy has only in-frame clones and lacks some. The repertoire holds tens of thousands of clones, with roughly 92% as singletons. The specimen was CD4+ T cells from peripheral blood mononuclear cells, collected in the third trimester of pregnancy. The receptors were sampled from a female donor with multiple sclerosis, enrolled in a pregnancy study.

V is TRBV28 and J is TRBJ1-4, with a possible D match to TRBD1 (6 bases). The germline V and J ends were trimmed by 2 bases and 5 bases, with 9 bases remaining between them. Germline CDR1 and CDR2: MDHEN and SYDVKM. CDR3 length: 14 residues. The CDR3 nucleotides read TGTGCCAGCAGTTTACCGACAGGAAATGAAAAACTGTTTTTT. This translates into CASSLPTGNEKLFF.

The chain uses TRBV5-4 and TRBJ2-1; 7 bases fit TRBD2. The V gene end was trimmed by 0 bases and the J gene end by 0 bases; junction bases not matched to a gene: 0. CDR1 is SGHNT and CDR2 is YYREEE in the germline V gene (reference sequence). The CDR3 extends over 15 amino acids. The CDR3 is CASSLGGSSYNEQFF. Here the CDR3 DNA reads TGTGCCAGCAGCTTGGGCGGGAGCTCCTACAATGAGCAGTTCTTC.

The chain carries TRBV6-5 and TRBJ1-5, with 10 positions matching TRBD1. V shed 5 bases and J 2 bases; nucleotides not matched to a gene: 3. Per germline, CDR1 MNHEY and CDR2 SVGAGI. The CDR3 length is 15 residues. CDR3 nucleotide sequence: TGTGCCAGCAGTAGACAGGGGGCTGGCAATCAGCCCCAGCATTTT. Translation gives CASSRQGAGNQPQHF.

J is TRBJ2-7 and V is TRBV7-9, with TRBD2 identical over 12 bases. Trimming took 5 bases from V and 2 from J; bases not matched to a gene: 7. The CDR3 has 16 residues. Germline V lookup: CDR1 SEHNR, CDR2 FQNEAQ (reference sequence). This CDR3 is CASSGWTSGKTYEQYF. CDR3 coding DNA: TGTGCCAGCAGCGGCTGGACTAGCGGGAAAACCTACGAGCAGTACTTC.

V gene TRBV5-1 combines with J gene TRBJ1-1; weak D call: TRBD1 (5 bases). Germline CDR1 reads SGHRS; CDR2 reads YFSETQ. V lost 0 bases and J lost 0, with 6 bases in between. The CDR3 has 14 residues. The CDR3 reads CASSLGQMNTEAFF. For the CDR3, the DNA is TGCGCCAGCAGCTTGGGACAGATGAACACTGAAGCTTTCTTT.

The chain uses TRBV11-2 and TRBJ1-3, with D hard to call. Germline-derived CDR1 and CDR2 are SGHAT and FQNNGV. The CDR3 loop spans 18 amino acids. Trimming stripped 3 bases from V and 0 bases from J, with 18 bases between. CDR3 sequence (DNA): TGTGCCAGCAGCTTGCAGGCCCCTCGACATTACTCTGGAAACACCATATATTTT. Translation: CASSLQAPRHYSGNTIYF.

The gene calls are TRBV11-1 and TRBJ2-1; possible D gene TRBD1, 6 bases. Germline V gene sequence: CDR1 SGHAT, CDR2 FQDESV (reference sequence). Trimming stripped 2 bases from V and 5 bases from J, with 22 bases between. CDR3 length: 18 amino acids. The CDR3 spells CASSLSPRDTQSNNEQFF. CDR3 in DNA: TGTGCCAGCAGCTTATCCCCCCGGGACACCCAGTCGAACAATGAGCAGTTCTTC.

The V call is TRBV6-5, the J call TRBJ2-7; D gene unclear. Germline CDR1 is MNHEY and CDR2 is SVGAGI. This CDR3 is built from 11 residues. V shed 6 bases and J shed 0 bases, with 3 bases lying between them. The CDR3 nucleotides read TGTGCCAGCAGCAACTCCTACGAGCAGTACTTC. Translating it yields CASSNSYEQYF.

This clone has a handful of counts. This chain links TRBV2 with TRBJ1-2, with a weak D call TRBD1 (5 bases). The V and J ends lost 1 base and 1 base respectively, with 13 bases between them. CDR3 length: 16 residues. Germline V gene data show CDR1 as SNHLY and CDR2 as FYNNEI. In nucleotides, the CDR3 is TGTGCCAGCAGTGAAGTGATAGGGGCAAATAACTATGGCTACACCTTC. The encoded protein is CASSEVIGANNYGYTF.

This chain joins TRBV4-2 and TRBJ1-2; unclear D gene. Trimming pared 0 bases from V and 3 bases from J, leaving 8 bases between. This CDR3 is 14 amino acids long. The germline V gene encodes CDR1 LGHNA and CDR2 YNFKEQ. The CDR3 is CASSQDRGYYGYTF. The DNA for the CDR3 is TGTGCCAGCAGCCAAGATCGAGGGTACTATGGCTACACCTTC.

The sample holds one count of this clone. V gene TRBV25-1 combines with J gene TRBJ2-6, with TRBD2 as a possible D gene (6 bases). CDR3 length: 17 amino acids. Trimming pared 5 bases from V and 0 bases from J, leaving 14 bases between. From germline, CDR1 is MGHDK and CDR2 SYGVNS. CDR3 in amino acids: CASSSGGIRSGANVLTF. CDR3 nucleotides: TGTGCCAGCAGTAGTGGGGGGATACGCTCTGGGGCCAACGTCCTGACTTTC.

The rearrangement joins TRBV6-6 to TRBJ2-2; TRBD2 might be the D (7 bases). The germline V and J ends were trimmed by 8 bases and 0 bases, with 16 bases remaining between them. The CDR3 has 16 residues. Germline CDR1 MNHNY, CDR2 SVGAGI (reference sequence). CDR3 loop: CASLDSGGANTGELFF. The DNA of the CDR3 is TGTGCCAGCTTAGATTCGGGGGGCGCGAACACCGGGGAGCTGTTTTTT.

V is TRBV6-5 and J is TRBJ1-4, with 7 bases matching TRBD1. Germline lookup yields CDR1 MNHEY and CDR2 SVGAGI. Germline trimming cut 6 bases from V and 7 bases from J; bases unmatched to any gene: 8. There are 14 residues in the CDR3. CDR3 loop: CASSQPGGVEKLFF. In DNA, the CDR3 is TGTGCCAGCAGCCAACCAGGGGGTGTTGAAAAACTGTTTTTT.

DNA of the CDR3: TGTGCCAGCACCCCCCCCGGCTCCTACGAGCAGTACTTC. It encodes CASTPPGSYEQYF. The gene calls are TRBV27 and TRBJ2-7; no clear D. Per germline, CDR1 MNHEY and CDR2 SMNVEV (reference sequence). Trimming left V 7 bases short and J 0 bases short, with 10 bases between. CDR3 length: 13 residues.

This clone showed up just once. V usage is TRBV28 and J usage is TRBJ2-5, with TRBD1 identical over 9 bases. The germline CDR1 and CDR2 sequences are MDHEN and SYDVKM. The CDR3 contains 15 residues. Unmatched junction bases numbered 8, after V lost 2 bases and J lost 7 bases. The CDR3 DNA sequence: TGTGCCAGCAGTTTACGGACAGGGGCGGTTGTGACCCAGTACTTC. The encoded protein is CASSLRTGAVVTQYF.

V usage is TRBV28 and J usage is TRBJ1-4; perhaps TRBD1 as D (6 bases). V shed 6 bases and J shed 7 bases, with 15 bases lying between them. Germline V gives CDR1 MDHEN, CDR2 SYDVKM. The CDR3 is 14 residues long. The CDR3 is CASRPQGSGEKLFF. The CDR3 coding sequence is TGTGCCAGCAGGCCACAGGGATCCGGTGAAAAACTGTTTTTT.

In this sample, this clone turned up a few times. This chain connects TRBV15 to TRBJ2-7, with D possibly TRBD2 on 6 matching bases. Deletions cut 1 base from V and 2 bases from J, with 6 bases between. Germline V gives CDR1 LNHNV, CDR2 YYDKDF (reference sequence). The CDR3 runs to 13 residues. The CDR3 region is CATSRGTTYEQYF. CDR3 nucleotide sequence: TGTGCCACCAGCAGAGGGACTACCTACGAGCAGTACTTC.

The chain joins TRBV28 to TRBJ1-1; TRBD1 is a possible D gene (5 bases). V shed 9 bases and J shed 0 bases, with 14 bases lying between them. Germline CDR1 is MDHEN and CDR2 is SYDVKM. The CDR3 sequence is 14 residues long. The CDR3 spells CASRIQGLNTEAFF. DNA of the CDR3: TGTGCCAGTAGGATCCAGGGTCTGAACACTGAAGCTTTCTTT.

This chain connects TRBV29-1 to TRBJ2-3; D not certain. Germline values: CDR1 SQVTM, CDR2 ANQGSEA. The CDR3 loop spans 12 amino acids. The CDR3 bases are TGCGGTGAATCCGGGAGCACAGATACGCAGTATTTT. It specifies CGESGSTDTQYF.

This chain joins TRBV4-2 and TRBJ2-7; D may be TRBD2 (5 bases). With 4 bases removed from V and 8 bases from J, the gap between germline ends came to 15 bases. Germline CDR1 LGHNA, CDR2 YNFKEQ. CDR3 length: 13 residues. The CDR3 DNA reads as TGTGCCAGCAGCCTCGCGGGTAGTTCCCAGCAGTACTTC. Protein product: CASSLAGSSQQYF.

In this sample, this clone turned up once. The V gene is TRBV29-1, the J gene TRBJ2-4; the D gene is possibly TRBD1 (6 bases). V was trimmed by 2 bases and J by 7 bases, leaving 6 bases between them. This CDR3 spans 11 amino acids. The germline V gene encodes CDR1 SQVTM and CDR2 ANQGSEA. The DNA for the CDR3 is TGCAGCGTTGAACAGGGGAACATTCAGTACTTC. This gives the protein CSVEQGNIQYF.

The chain employs TRBV19 and TRBJ2-7; possible D gene TRBD2, 6 bases. V was clipped by 5 bases and J by 2 bases, with 19 bases between them. CDR3 length equals 16 residues. From germline, CDR1 is LNHDA and CDR2 SQIVND (reference sequence). The CDR3, as DNA: TGTGCCAGTAGTCCTACTCTCGGGACTGTAACCTACGAGCAGTACTTC. Translation gives CASSPTLGTVTYEQYF.

The chain employs TRBV5-1 and TRBJ1-1; the match to TRBD1 covers 8 bases. Germline lookup yields CDR1 SGHRS and CDR2 YFSETQ. This CDR3 contains 15 residues. The junction had 12 bases not matched to a gene; V was cut back by 9 bases and J by 2 bases. The CDR3 sequence is CATTGTGNGNTEAFF. Written as DNA, the CDR3 is TGCGCCACCACCGGGACAGGCAACGGTAACACTGAAGCTTTCTTT.